What follows is one T cell receptor (beta chain) and its context. Its antigen is undetermined. The ends were cut back, 1 base at V and 4 bases at J, with 16 bases in the middle. The V gene's germline CDR1 is SEHNR and CDR2 FQNEAQ (reference sequence). There are 16 residues in the CDR3. The data stem from a study of cytomegalovirus exposure and HLA in healthy donors. Study results and caveats: TCR beta sequences reportedly predicted most subjects' HLA-A and HLA-B alleles accurately. Several V segments, TRBV6-2 and TRBV6-3 among them, could not be told apart and were dropped. Reported results showed that the classifier diagnosed cytomegalovirus status with high specificity and sensitivity. Among TCR beta chains, those listed as cytomegalovirus-associated numbered over 150.

The PCR made use of 60 Vbeta and 13 Jbeta primers. Profiling relied on immunoSEQ multiplex PCR, and the TCRdb table lists in-frame clones only, not all of them. This table has roughly 70,000 clones, roughly 71% appearing once. This TCR was sampled from a man in his sixties or seventies in good health and CMV-seronegative. J is TRBJ1-1 and V is TRBV7-9; TRBD1 is a possible D gene (5 bases). Sequences were obtained from PBMCs. CDR3 DNA sequence: TGTGCCAGCAGCTTAGTGGAAGGGACTTGGGCCACTGAAGCTTTCTTT. Translated: CASSLVEGTWATEAFF. The whole variable domain, filled in from reference TRBV7-9 and TRBJ1-1, reads DTGVSQNPRHKITKRGQNVTFRCDPISEHNRLYWYRQTLGQGPEFLTYFQNEAQLEKSRLLSDRFSAERPKGSFSTLEIQRTEQGDSAMYLCASSLVEGTWATEAFFGQGTRLTVV.